This entry is about one TCR beta chain. The sample originates from a study of CD8+CD57+ T cells in acquired aplastic anemia. The template used for profiling TCR beta VDJ and CDR3 was genomic DNA. MiXCR, run by TCRdb on the reads, gives a single entry per CDR3 protein. The sample contains about 160,000 distinct CDR3 sequences, about 48% of which appear only once. Trimming stripped 1 base from V and 5 bases from J, with 9 bases between. This CDR3 region has 13 residues. Germline CDR1 reads LNHNV; CDR2 reads YYDKDF (reference sequence). Sequenced input: sorted CD4+, CD8+, or CD8+CD57+ T cells (not recorded which) from PBMCs. The receptor comes from a human donor in good health. The V call is TRBV15, the J call TRBJ2-7; D unclear. CDR3: CATSRALRHEQYF. The CDR3 DNA is TGTGCCACCAGCAGAGCACTGCGGCACGAGCAGTACTTC. The full variable domain, rest sourced from reference TRBV15 and TRBJ2-7, is DAMVIQNPRYQVTQFGKPVTLSCSQTLNHNVMYWYQQKSSQAPKLLFHYYDKDFNNEADTPDNFQSRRPNTSFCFLDIRSPGLGDTAMYLCATSRALRHEQYFGPGTRLTVT.